This T cell receptor beta chain is drawn from a study of control samples from healthy donors and cancer patients. The CDR3 runs to 12 residues. V was pared by 1 base and J by 3 bases, with 3 bases between. The germline V gene has CDR1 LGHDT and CDR2 YNNKEL (reference sequence). Sequencing used immunoSEQ multiplex PCR; TCRdb keeps in-frame clones, though not all of them. The sample has 150,000 to 200,000 clones, 90% to 95% seen once. The rearrangement joins TRBV3-1 (or the pseudogene TRBV3-2) to TRBJ2-5; no clear D. The clonotype was recovered from a woman between 25 and 40 years old in good health. Sequencing input: blood. The DNA of the CDR3 is TGTGCCAGCAGCCAAGGCAAAGAGACCCAGTACTTC. Amino acids: CASSQGKETQYF.